These T cell receptor beta chains were read from a single sample in a study of T cell changes during pregnancy in multiple sclerosis. Repertoires were generated with immunoSEQ multiplex PCR, while TCRdb's copy carries only in-frame clones and drops some. The sample lists 49,000 or so clones; roughly nine tenths were seen once. Source: CD4+ T cells from peripheral blood mononuclear cells, taken in the second trimester of pregnancy. Every receptor here comes from a female donor in good health, enrolled as a control in a pregnancy study. Each CDR3 is given with its conserved first and last residue. The D gene is left open where the match is weak.

cdr3_aa: CASSPRGSGDTEAFF
cdr3_length: 15
v_call: TRBV6-1
d_call: -

cdr3_aa: CASSYSDTYYGYTF
cdr3_length: 14
v_call: TRBV5-8
d_call: -

cdr3_aa: CASRPSTRGLGEQYF
cdr3_length: 15
v_call: TRBV27
d_call: TRBD1

cdr3_aa: CASGLTQMGNQPQHF
cdr3_length: 15
v_call: TRBV12-5
d_call: -

cdr3_aa: CASSPWVGGGSTDTQYF
cdr3_length: 17
v_call: TRBV19
d_call: -

cdr3_aa: CASSKDRNYGYTF
cdr3_length: 13
v_call: TRBV5-6
d_call: -

cdr3_aa: CAWNKGASYEQYF
cdr3_length: 13
v_call: TRBV30
d_call: TRBD1

cdr3_aa: CASSLQQVHTEAFF
cdr3_length: 14
v_call: TRBV4-3
d_call: -

cdr3_aa: CASSLHGRGGSTDTQYF
cdr3_length: 17
v_call: TRBV19
d_call: TRBD2

cdr3_aa: CASSLMGQGGGQPQHF
cdr3_length: 16
v_call: TRBV7-2
d_call: TRBD1

cdr3_aa: CAKIGSHPPYNYEQYF
cdr3_length: 16
v_call: TRBV11-2
d_call: -

cdr3_aa: CASSLGAGGDYEQYF
cdr3_length: 15
v_call: TRBV11-3
d_call: -

cdr3_aa: CASSIMTGRSQHF
cdr3_length: 13
v_call: TRBV19
d_call: -